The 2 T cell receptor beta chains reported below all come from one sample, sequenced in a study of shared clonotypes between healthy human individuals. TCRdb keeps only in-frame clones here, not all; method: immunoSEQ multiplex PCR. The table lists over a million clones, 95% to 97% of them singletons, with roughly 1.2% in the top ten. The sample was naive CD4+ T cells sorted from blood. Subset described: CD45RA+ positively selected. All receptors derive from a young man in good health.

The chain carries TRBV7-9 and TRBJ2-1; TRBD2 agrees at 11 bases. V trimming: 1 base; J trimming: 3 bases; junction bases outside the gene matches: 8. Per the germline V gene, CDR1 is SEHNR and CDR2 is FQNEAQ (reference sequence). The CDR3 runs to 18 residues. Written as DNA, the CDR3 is TGTGCCAGCAGCTTAGTGGTTGGGACTAGCGGTCACTACAATGAGCAGTTCTTC. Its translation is CASSLVVGTSGHYNEQFF.

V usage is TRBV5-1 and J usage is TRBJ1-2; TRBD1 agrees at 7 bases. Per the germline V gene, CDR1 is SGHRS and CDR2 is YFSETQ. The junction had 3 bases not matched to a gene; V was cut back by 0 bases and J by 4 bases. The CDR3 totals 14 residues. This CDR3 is CASSLAQGGYGYTF. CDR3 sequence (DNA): TGCGCCAGCAGCTTGGCCCAGGGGGGCTATGGCTACACCTTC.